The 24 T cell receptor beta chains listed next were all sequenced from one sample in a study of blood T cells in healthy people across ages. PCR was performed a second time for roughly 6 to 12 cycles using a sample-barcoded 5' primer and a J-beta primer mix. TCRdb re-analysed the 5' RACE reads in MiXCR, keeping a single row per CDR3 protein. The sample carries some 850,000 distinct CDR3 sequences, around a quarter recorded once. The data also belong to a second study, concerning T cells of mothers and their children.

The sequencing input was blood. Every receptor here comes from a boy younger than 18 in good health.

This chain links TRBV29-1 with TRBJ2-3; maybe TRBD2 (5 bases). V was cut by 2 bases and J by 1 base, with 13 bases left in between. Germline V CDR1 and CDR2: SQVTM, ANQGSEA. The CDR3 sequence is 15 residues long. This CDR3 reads CSVETQWGGTDTQYF. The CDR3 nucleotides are TGCAGCGTTGAAACACAGTGGGGAGGCACAGATACGCAGTATTTT.

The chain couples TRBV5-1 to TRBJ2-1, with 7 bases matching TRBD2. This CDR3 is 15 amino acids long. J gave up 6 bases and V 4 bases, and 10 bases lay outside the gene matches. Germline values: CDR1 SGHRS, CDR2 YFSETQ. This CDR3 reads CASSPRTGGSNEQFF. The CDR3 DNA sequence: TGCGCCAGCAGCCCGAGGACGGGGGGTAGCAATGAGCAGTTCTTC.

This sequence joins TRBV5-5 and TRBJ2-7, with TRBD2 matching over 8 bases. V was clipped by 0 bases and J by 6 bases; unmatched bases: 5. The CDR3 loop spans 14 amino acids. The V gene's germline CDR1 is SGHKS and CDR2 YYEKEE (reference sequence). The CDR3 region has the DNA TGTGCCAGCAGCTTGGCTACTAGCGGATTCGAGCAGTACTTC. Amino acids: CASSLATSGFEQYF.

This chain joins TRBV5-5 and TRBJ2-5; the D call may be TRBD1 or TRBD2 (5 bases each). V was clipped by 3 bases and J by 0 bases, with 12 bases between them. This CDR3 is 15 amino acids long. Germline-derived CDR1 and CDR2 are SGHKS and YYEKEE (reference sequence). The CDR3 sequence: CASSSRGTHQETQYF. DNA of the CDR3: TGTGCCAGCAGCTCGAGGGGAACCCACCAAGAGACCCAGTACTTC.

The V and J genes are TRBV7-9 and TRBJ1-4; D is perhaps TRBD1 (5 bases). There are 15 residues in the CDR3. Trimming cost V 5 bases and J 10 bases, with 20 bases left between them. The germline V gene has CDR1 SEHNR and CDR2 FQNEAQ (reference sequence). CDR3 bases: TGTGCCAGCAGCGATGAAGGGGCTTCGGTAGGAAAACTGTTTTTT. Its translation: CASSDEGASVGKLFF.

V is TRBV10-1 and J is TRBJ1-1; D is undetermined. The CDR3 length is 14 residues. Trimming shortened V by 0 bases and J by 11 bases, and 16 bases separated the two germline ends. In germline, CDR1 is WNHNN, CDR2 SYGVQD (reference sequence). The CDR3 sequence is CASSESRGSSQAFF. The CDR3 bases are TGCGCCAGCAGTGAGTCACGGGGAAGCTCGCAGGCTTTCTTT.

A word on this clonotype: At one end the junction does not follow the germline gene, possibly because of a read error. CDR3 sequence reads: CASSLESGGFQEQLF. CDR3 DNA sequence: TGTGCCAGCAGCTTAGAAAGCGGGGGGTTTCAAGAGCAGCTCTTC. The chain combines TRBV7-2 with TRBJ2-1, with 9 bases that match TRBD2. Germline V CDR1 and CDR2: SGHTA, FQGNSA. This CDR3 is built from 15 residues.

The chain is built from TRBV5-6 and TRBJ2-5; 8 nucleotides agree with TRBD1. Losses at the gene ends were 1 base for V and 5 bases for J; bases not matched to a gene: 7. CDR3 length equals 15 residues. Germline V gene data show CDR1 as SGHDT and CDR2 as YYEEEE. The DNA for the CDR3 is TGTGCCAGCAGCTTGTTCCAGGGGGCGCAGGAGACCCAGTACTTC. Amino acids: CASSLFQGAQETQYF.

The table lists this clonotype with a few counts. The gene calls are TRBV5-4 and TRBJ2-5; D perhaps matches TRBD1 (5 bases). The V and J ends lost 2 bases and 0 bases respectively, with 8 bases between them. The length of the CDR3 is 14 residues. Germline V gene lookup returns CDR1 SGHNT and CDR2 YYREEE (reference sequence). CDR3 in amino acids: CASSFPDNQETQYF. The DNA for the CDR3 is TGTGCCAGCAGCTTTCCGGACAACCAAGAGACCCAGTACTTC.

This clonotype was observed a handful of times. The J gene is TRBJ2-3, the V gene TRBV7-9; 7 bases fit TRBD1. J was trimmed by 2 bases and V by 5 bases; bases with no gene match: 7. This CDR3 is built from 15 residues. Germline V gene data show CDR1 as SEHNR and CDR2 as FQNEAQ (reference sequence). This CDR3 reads CASSPGQVVTDTQYF. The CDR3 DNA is TGTGCCAGCAGCCCCGGACAGGTTGTCACAGATACGCAGTATTTT.

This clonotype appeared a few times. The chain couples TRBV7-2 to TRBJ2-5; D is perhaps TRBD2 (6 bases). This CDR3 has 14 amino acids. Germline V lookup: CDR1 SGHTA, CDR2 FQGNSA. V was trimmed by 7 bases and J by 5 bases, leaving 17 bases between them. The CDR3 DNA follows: TGTGCCAGCACCGTTCTAGCGTTAGGGGAGACCCAGTACTTC. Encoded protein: CASTVLALGETQYF. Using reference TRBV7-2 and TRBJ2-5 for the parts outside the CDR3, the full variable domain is GAGVSQSPSNKVTEKGKDVELRCDPISGHTALYWYRQSLGQGLEFLIYFQGNSAPDKSGLPSDRFSAERTGGSVSTLTIQRTQQEDSAVYLCASTVLALGETQYFGPGTRLLVL.

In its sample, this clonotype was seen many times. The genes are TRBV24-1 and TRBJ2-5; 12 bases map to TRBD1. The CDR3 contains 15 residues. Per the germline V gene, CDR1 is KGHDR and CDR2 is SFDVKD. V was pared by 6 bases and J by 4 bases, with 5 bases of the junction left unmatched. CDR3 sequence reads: CATSSRDRGRETQYF. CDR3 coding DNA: TGTGCCACCAGTTCCAGGGACAGGGGGCGAGAGACCCAGTACTTC.

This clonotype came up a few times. The CDR3 DNA follows: TGTGCCAGCAGTAGAGCGGGGGACTCCAAGAAAACCCAGTACTTC. This codes for CASSRAGDSKKTQYF. The V call is TRBV3-1, the J call TRBJ2-5, with 8 positions matching TRBD2. Germline V gives CDR1 LGHDT, CDR2 YNNKEL (reference sequence). With 6 bases clipped from V and 8 bases from J, the junction kept 14 bases outside the gene matches. This CDR3 region has 15 residues.

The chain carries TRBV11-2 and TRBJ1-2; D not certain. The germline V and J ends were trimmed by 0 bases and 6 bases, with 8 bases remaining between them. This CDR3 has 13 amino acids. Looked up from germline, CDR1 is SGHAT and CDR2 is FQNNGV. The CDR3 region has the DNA TGTGCCAGCAGCTTAGATCGGAGTCATGGCTACACCTTC. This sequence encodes CASSLDRSHGYTF.

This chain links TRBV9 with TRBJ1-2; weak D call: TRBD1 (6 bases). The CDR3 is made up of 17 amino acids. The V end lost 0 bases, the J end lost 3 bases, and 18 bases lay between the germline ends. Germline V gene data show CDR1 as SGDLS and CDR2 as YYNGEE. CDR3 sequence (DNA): TGTGCCAGCAGCGTAGGTTCCGGTAACCGGGGGCACTATGGCTACACCTTC. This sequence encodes CASSVGSGNRGHYGYTF.

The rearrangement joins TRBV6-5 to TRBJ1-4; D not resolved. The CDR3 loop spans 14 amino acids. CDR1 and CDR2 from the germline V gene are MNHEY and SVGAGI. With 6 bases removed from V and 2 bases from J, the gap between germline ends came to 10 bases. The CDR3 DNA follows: TGTGCCAGCAGCCGGCCTGGGACTAATGAAAAACTGTTTTTT. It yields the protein CASSRPGTNEKLFF.

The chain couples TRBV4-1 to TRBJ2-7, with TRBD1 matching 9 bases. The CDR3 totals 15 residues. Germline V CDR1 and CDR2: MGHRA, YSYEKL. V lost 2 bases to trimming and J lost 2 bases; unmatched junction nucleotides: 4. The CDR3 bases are TGCGCCAGCAGCCAACTGGGGACAGGGCCCTACGAGCAGTACTTC. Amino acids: CASSQLGTGPYEQYF.

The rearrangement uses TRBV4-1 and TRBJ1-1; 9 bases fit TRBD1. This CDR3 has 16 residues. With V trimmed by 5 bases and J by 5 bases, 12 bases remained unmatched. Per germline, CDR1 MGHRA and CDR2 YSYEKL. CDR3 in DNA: TGCGCCAGCAGCAAAGCGAACAGGGGGCCCGGGACTGAAGCTTTCTTT. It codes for CASSKANRGPGTEAFF.

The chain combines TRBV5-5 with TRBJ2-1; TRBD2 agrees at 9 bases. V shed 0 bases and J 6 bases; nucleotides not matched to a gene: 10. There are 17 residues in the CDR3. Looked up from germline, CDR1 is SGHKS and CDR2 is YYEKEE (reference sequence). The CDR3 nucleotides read TGTGCCAGCAGCTTGGCCAACGCGGGGGGGCCGGTCAATGAGCAGTTCTTC. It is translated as CASSLANAGGPVNEQFF.

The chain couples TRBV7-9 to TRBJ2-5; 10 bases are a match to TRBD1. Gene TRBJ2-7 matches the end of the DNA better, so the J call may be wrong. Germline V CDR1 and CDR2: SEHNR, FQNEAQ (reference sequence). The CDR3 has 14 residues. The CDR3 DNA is TGTGCCAGCAGCCCGGACAGGGGGGTCTACGAGCAGTACTTC. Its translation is CASSPDRGVYEQYF.

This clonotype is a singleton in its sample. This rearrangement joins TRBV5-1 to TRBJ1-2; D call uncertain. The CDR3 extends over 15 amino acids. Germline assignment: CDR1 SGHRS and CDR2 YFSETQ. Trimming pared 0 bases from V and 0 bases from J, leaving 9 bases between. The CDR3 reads CASSLEGPANYGYTF. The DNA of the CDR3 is TGCGCCAGCAGCTTGGAAGGGCCCGCTAACTATGGCTACACCTTC.

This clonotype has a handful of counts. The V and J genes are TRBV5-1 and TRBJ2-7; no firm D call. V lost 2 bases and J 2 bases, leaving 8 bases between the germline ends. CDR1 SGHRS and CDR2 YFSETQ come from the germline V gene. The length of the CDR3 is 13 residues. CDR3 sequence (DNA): TGCGCCAGCAGCTTCGGCCGAACCTACGAGCAGTACTTC. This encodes CASSFGRTYEQYF. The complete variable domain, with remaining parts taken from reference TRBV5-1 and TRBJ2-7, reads KAGVTQTPRYLIKTRGQQVTLSCSPISGHRSVSWYQQTPGQGLQFLFEYFSETQRNKGNFPGRFSGRQFSNSRSEMNVSTLELGDSALYLCASSFGRTYEQYFGPGTRLTVT.

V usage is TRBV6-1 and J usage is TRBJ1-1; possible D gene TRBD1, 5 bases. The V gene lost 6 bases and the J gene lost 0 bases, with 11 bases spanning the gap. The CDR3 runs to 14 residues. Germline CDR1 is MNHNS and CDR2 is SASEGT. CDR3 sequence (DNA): TGTGCCAGCAGCGGGGGAGTGCTGAACACTGAAGCTTTCTTT. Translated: CASSGGVLNTEAFF.

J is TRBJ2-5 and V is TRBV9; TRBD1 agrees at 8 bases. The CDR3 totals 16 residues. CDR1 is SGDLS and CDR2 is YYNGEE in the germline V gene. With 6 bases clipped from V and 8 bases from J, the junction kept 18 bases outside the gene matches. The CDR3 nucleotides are TGTGCCAGCAACCGGGACAGGATCGGCGGGAACCAAACCCAGTACTTC. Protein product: CASNRDRIGGNQTQYF.